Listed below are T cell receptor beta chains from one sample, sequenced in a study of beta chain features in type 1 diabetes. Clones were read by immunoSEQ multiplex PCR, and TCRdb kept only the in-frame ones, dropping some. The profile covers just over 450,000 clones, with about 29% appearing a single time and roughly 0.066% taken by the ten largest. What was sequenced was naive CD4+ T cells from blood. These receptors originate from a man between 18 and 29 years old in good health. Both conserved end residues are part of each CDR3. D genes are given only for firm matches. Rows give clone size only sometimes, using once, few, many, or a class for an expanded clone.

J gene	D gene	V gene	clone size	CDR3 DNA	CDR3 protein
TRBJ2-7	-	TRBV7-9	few	TGTGCCAGCAGCCAAGGCCACGAGCAGTACTTC	CASSQGHEQYF
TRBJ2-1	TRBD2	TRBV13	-	TGTGCCAGCAGCTTAGACATCGGGACTAGCGGGAGCAATGAGCAGTTCTTC	CASSLDIGTSGSNEQFF
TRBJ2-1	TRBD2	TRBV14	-	TGTGCCAGCCGAAGCGGGAGTGTCAACAATGAGCAGTTCTTC	CASRSGSVNNEQFF
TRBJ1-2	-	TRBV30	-	TGTGCCTCCTTTTACAGGGAGAGCTATGGCTACACCTTC	CASFYRESYGYTF
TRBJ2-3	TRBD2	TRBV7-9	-	TGTGCCAGCAGCCCCATGCCGACTAGCGGGGGCCAACGGCAGTATTTT	CASSPMPTSGGQRQYF
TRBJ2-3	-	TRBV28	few	TGTGCCAGCTCTACCCCCACAGATACGCAGTATTTT	CASSTPTDTQYF
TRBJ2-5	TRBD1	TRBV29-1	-	TGCAGCGTAGGGACAGGGGTCGAGACCCAGTACTTC	CSVGTGVETQYF
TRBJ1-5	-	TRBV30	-	TGTGCCTGGAGTGTTGACAGTTTTGATCAGCCCCAGCATTTT	CAWSVDSFDQPQHF
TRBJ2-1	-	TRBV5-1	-	TGCGCCAGCAGCTTGGCGGCCAGCGCGTACAATGAGCAGTTCTTC	CASSLAASAYNEQFF
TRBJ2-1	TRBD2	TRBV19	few	TGTGCCAGTAGTATAGATCAACTAGCGGGACAGAGCTCCTACAATGAGCAGTTCTTC	CASSIDQLAGQSSYNEQFF
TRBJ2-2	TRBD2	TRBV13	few	TGTGCCAGCAGCTTACGGACTAGCGGAAACACCGGGGAGCTGTTTTTT	CASSLRTSGNTGELFF